These 28 T cell receptor beta chains share one sample of origin, sequenced in a study of identical twins. TCRdb independently ran MiXCR on the 5' RACE reads; one entry per CDR3 protein. The data contain around 960,000 distinct CDR3 sequences, about 12% of them seen just once; the ten biggest clones take up around 1.6%. The same sample was also used in a study of yellow fever vaccine responses in identical twins.

Specimen: PBMCs. These receptors came from a woman under 30 in good health.

This clonotype was counted only a few times. V gene TRBV5-1 combines with J gene TRBJ2-3; perhaps TRBD2 as D (7 bases). Looked up from germline, CDR1 is SGHRS and CDR2 is YFSETQ. Trimming stripped 7 bases from V and 0 bases from J, with 18 bases between. This CDR3 spans 16 amino acids. CDR3 amino acids: CASRGLEGGSTDTQYF. DNA for the CDR3: TGCGCCAGCCGAGGACTCGAGGGGGGGAGCACAGATACGCAGTATTTT.

The V gene is TRBV7-9, the J gene TRBJ2-1, with a tentative D call TRBD1 (5 bases). The CDR3 is 13 amino acids. The germline CDR1 and CDR2 sequences are SEHNR and FQNEAQ (reference sequence). Trimming cost V 5 bases and J 8 bases, with 13 bases left between them. The CDR3 loop reads CASSRTPLDEQFF. For the CDR3, the DNA is TGTGCCAGCAGCCGGACACCTTTGGATGAGCAGTTCTTC.

This clonotype has only a few counts. The chain links TRBV12-3 or TRBV12-4 to TRBJ2-1; 7 positions agree with TRBD2. There are 12 residues in the CDR3. Trimming at V came to 2 bases and at J to 9 bases, leaving 1 base not matched to a gene. CDR3 sequence reads: CASSLSGVEQFF. The CDR3 coding sequence is TGTGCCAGCAGTTTAAGCGGGGTTGAGCAGTTCTTC.

This clonotype was seen only a few times. The rearrangement joins TRBV6-1 to TRBJ2-1; D might be TRBD1 or TRBD2, each matching 6 bases. The CDR3 totals 14 residues. The V gene's germline CDR1 is MNHNS and CDR2 SASEGT. V lost 8 bases and J 5 bases, leaving 16 bases between the germline ends. As DNA, the CDR3 is TGTGCCAGCTGCAACTTGGAGGGGGACAATGAGCAGTTCTTC. This sequence encodes CASCNLEGDNEQFF.

This clonotype occurred many times. V and J are TRBV10-3 and TRBJ1-1; D gene unclear. V was trimmed by 10 bases and J by 7 bases, leaving 16 bases between them. Germline CDR1 and CDR2: ENHRY and SYGVKD. There are 12 residues in the CDR3. The CDR3 DNA reads as TGTGCCACCACTCCCTCTTTAGATGAAGCTTTCTTT. This gives the protein CATTPSLDEAFF.

Ten or more counts support this clonotype. V and J are TRBV6-1 and TRBJ2-7; the match to TRBD2 covers 12 bases. V was pared by 5 bases and J by 2 bases, with 4 bases of the junction left unmatched. The V gene's germline CDR1 is MNHNS and CDR2 SASEGT. This CDR3 is built from 15 residues. The CDR3 sequence: CASSPSGRAPYEQYF. CDR3 DNA sequence: TGTGCCAGCAGTCCTAGCGGGAGGGCCCCCTACGAGCAGTACTTC.

This clonotype was counted at least ten times. As DNA, the CDR3 is TGTGCCAGCAGTGAATGGGGACAGGGCCTCGGGGAAGAGACCCAGTACTTC. It specifies CASSEWGQGLGEETQYF. This chain connects TRBV25-1 to TRBJ2-5; 9 bases fit TRBD1. V lost 1 base and J lost 3; bases outside the gene matches: 9. Germline lookup yields CDR1 MGHDK and CDR2 SYGVNS. There are 17 residues in the CDR3.

The V call is TRBV20-1, the J call TRBJ2-1, with TRBD2 identical over 9 bases. Germline CDR1 is DFQATT and CDR2 is SNEGSKA (reference sequence). V lost 5 bases, J lost 4 bases, and 6 bases stayed unmatched. This CDR3 has 14 amino acids. The CDR3 nucleotides read TGCAGTGCTTTCACTAGCGGGCCTTACAATGAGCAGTTCTTC. Encoded protein: CSAFTSGPYNEQFF.

The sample holds a few counts of this clonotype. The chain links TRBV12-3 or TRBV12-4 to TRBJ2-3; 7 bases fit TRBD1. The CDR3 length is 15 residues. Germline trimming cut 5 bases from V and 5 bases from J; bases unmatched to any gene: 10. CDR3 loop: CASSPRDRIGDTQYF. DNA for the CDR3: TGTGCCAGCAGTCCTCGGGACAGAATCGGAGATACGCAGTATTTT.

The V and J genes are TRBV28 and TRBJ2-7, with TRBD1 matching 7 bases. CDR1 and CDR2 from the germline V gene are MDHEN and SYDVKM. The CDR3 is made up of 13 amino acids. The junction had 5 bases not matched to a gene; V was cut back by 5 bases and J by 4 bases. CDR3 DNA sequence: TGTGCCAGCAGTCCACAGGGACAGTACGAGCAGTACGTC. Amino acid sequence: CASSPQGQYEQYV.

This clonotype was seen more than once but under ten times. The chain couples TRBV2 to TRBJ1-1; D unresolved. The germline gives CDR1 SNHLY, CDR2 FYNNEI. The CDR3 runs to 12 residues. V gave up 8 bases and J gave up 4 bases, with 11 bases separating them. As DNA, the CDR3 is TGTGCCAGCGGAAAGGGTGGCACTGAAGCTTTCTTT. Translated, it gives CASGKGGTEAFF.

This clonotype was recorded many times. The chain couples TRBV5-1 to TRBJ1-1; a weak D match, TRBD1 (6 bases). CDR3 length equals 14 residues. Trimming cost V 3 bases and J 1 base, with 10 bases left between them. The germline gives CDR1 SGHRS, CDR2 YFSETQ. CDR3 sequence reads: CASSSQQGNTEAFF. The CDR3 nucleotides are TGCGCCAGCAGCTCACAACAGGGGAACACTGAAGCTTTCTTT.

The chain is built from TRBV24-1 and TRBJ2-1; D is tentatively TRBD1 or TRBD2 (5 bases each). Trimming stripped 7 bases from V and 4 bases from J, with 13 bases between. The CDR3 is 14 residues long. The germline V gene has CDR1 KGHDR and CDR2 SFDVKD. CDR3 in amino acids: CATSRDAFYNEQFF. DNA of the CDR3: TGTGCCACCAGCCGGGACGCCTTTTACAATGAGCAGTTCTTC.

The sample holds many counts of this clonotype. This sequence joins TRBV5-1 and TRBJ2-1; the match to TRBD2 covers 8 bases. The CDR3 covers 18 residues. Germline trimming cut 0 bases from V and 0 bases from J; bases unmatched to any gene: 8. Germline values: CDR1 SGHRS, CDR2 YFSETQ. CDR3 loop: CASSLVMVAGSSYNEQFF. The CDR3 region has the DNA TGCGCCAGCAGCTTGGTTATGGTAGCGGGATCCTCCTACAATGAGCAGTTCTTC.

Many counts were recorded for this clonotype. The CDR3 DNA is TGTGCCAGCAGTGAATTTGCAGGGTTCTCCTACAATGAGCAGTTCTTC. It specifies CASSEFAGFSYNEQFF. V gene TRBV6-1 combines with J gene TRBJ2-1; possibly TRBD1 for D (5 bases). Trimming removed 2 bases from V and 0 bases from J, with 11 bases in between. From germline, CDR1 is MNHNS and CDR2 SASEGT. CDR3 length: 16 amino acids.

J is TRBJ2-1 and V is TRBV10-2; TRBD1 agrees at 7 bases. Germline V gene sequence: CDR1 WSHSY, CDR2 SAAADI. The CDR3 totals 14 residues. Trimming removed 6 bases from V and 7 bases from J; junction bases left unmatched: 9. The chain's CDR3 is CASSLGQALNEQFF. CDR3 nucleotides: TGCGCCAGCAGCCTTGGACAGGCGTTGAATGAGCAGTTCTTC.

This clonotype has just a few counts. The chain is built from TRBV20-1 and TRBJ2-3, with D perhaps being TRBD1 or TRBD2 (5 bases each). The CDR3 is made up of 15 amino acids. Germline CDR1 and CDR2: DFQATT and SNEGSKA (reference sequence). V gave up 6 bases and J gave up 0 bases, with 16 bases separating them. The DNA of the CDR3 is TGCAGTGCCCAAGGGGCCACTAGGAGCACAGATACGCAGTATTTT. It codes for CSAQGATRSTDTQYF.

J is TRBJ2-2 and V is TRBV10-3, with D uncertain. Between the trimmed V and J ends, which lost 6 bases and 1 base, there was a span of 3 bases. In germline, CDR1 is ENHRY, CDR2 SYGVKD. The CDR3 is made up of 12 amino acids. In nucleotides, the CDR3 is TGTGCCATCAGAAAGAACACCGGGGAGCTGTTTTTT. This sequence encodes CAIRKNTGELFF.

This clonotype turned up a few times. V and J are TRBV9 and TRBJ2-3, with 9 bases lining up with TRBD2. Germline V lookup: CDR1 SGDLS, CDR2 YYNGEE. The CDR3 spans 16 residues. J was trimmed by 6 bases and V by 3 bases; bases with no gene match: 11. The DNA for the CDR3 is TGTGCCAGCAGCGCCCATCAGGGGACTAGCTCGGATACGCAGTATTTT. Translated, it gives CASSAHQGTSSDTQYF.

This clonotype was observed a few times. This sequence joins TRBV5-1 and TRBJ2-2, with 7 bases identical to TRBD1. CDR3 length: 14 residues. The germline V gene encodes CDR1 SGHRS and CDR2 YFSETQ. With 5 bases clipped from V and 7 bases from J, the junction kept 8 bases outside the gene matches. As DNA, the CDR3 is TGCGCCAGCAGTTTTTACAGGGGAATCGGGGAGCTGTTTTTT. Translated: CASSFYRGIGELFF.

This clonotype was seen a handful of times. The chain links TRBV27 to TRBJ2-5; D may be TRBD1 (6 bases). V shed 5 bases and J shed 3 bases, with 13 bases lying between them. Per the germline V gene, CDR1 is MNHEY and CDR2 is SMNVEV (reference sequence). This CDR3 spans 14 amino acids. CDR3 loop: CASSPPGQKETQYF. The CDR3, as DNA: TGTGCCAGCAGTCCGCCGGGACAAAAAGAGACCCAGTACTTC.

This clonotype was counted at least ten times. This chain uses TRBV4-1 with TRBJ1-4; D gene unclear. V was cut by 0 bases and J by 10 bases, with 6 bases left in between. Germline values: CDR1 MGHRA, CDR2 YSYEKL. This CDR3 spans 12 amino acids. For the CDR3, the DNA is TGCGCCAGCAGCCAAGACGGGTTAAAACTGTTTTTT. Translated, it gives CASSQDGLKLFF.

This chain joins TRBV5-1 and TRBJ2-7, with 10 positions matching TRBD2. Germline CDR1 reads SGHRS; CDR2 reads YFSETQ. The CDR3 sequence is 16 residues long. J lost 0 bases, V lost 6 bases, and 9 bases had no gene match. The CDR3 spells CASTLAPSGGSYEQYF. The CDR3 bases are TGCGCCAGCACCCTGGCCCCTAGCGGGGGCTCCTACGAGCAGTACTTC.

The chain carries TRBV27 and TRBJ2-1; D is unresolved. Between the trimmed V and J ends, which lost 4 bases and 7 bases, there was a span of 14 bases. Germline lookup yields CDR1 MNHEY and CDR2 SMNVEV (reference sequence). The CDR3 runs to 14 residues. This chain's CDR3 is CASSSYIRVNEQFF. For the CDR3, the DNA is TGTGCCAGCAGTTCGTACATTAGGGTAAATGAGCAGTTCTTC.

This clonotype was picked up a small number of times. CDR3 loop: CASSQDDAGPRETQYF. The CDR3 bases are TGTGCCAGCAGCCAAGATGACGCGGGTCCTAGGGAGACCCAGTACTTC. The chain combines TRBV4-2 with TRBJ2-5, with D maybe TRBD2 (5 bases). CDR1 is LGHNA and CDR2 is YNFKEQ in the germline V gene. CDR3 length: 16 residues. V gave up 0 bases and J gave up 5 bases, with 16 bases separating them.

This clonotype showed up many times. This chain links TRBV7-2 with TRBJ2-1; D is ambiguous. Trimming pared 6 bases from V and 10 bases from J, leaving 10 bases between. Germline loops: CDR1 SGHTA, CDR2 FQGNSA. This CDR3 has 11 residues. CDR3 DNA: TGTGCCAGCAGGTCAGTGAAAGAGCAGTTCTTC. This sequence encodes CASRSVKEQFF.

The chain couples TRBV6-5 to TRBJ2-7; no clear D gene. Germline loops: CDR1 MNHEY, CDR2 SVGAGI. V was trimmed by 4 bases and J by 2 bases, leaving 12 bases between them. The CDR3 extends over 14 amino acids. The CDR3 loop is CASSSDDGPYEQYF. The CDR3 DNA is TGTGCCAGCAGTTCCGACGACGGTCCCTACGAGCAGTACTTC.

Many counts were recorded for this clonotype. This chain links TRBV11-2 with TRBJ2-1; perhaps TRBD1 as D (7 bases). The CDR3 spans 17 residues. Deletions cut 5 bases from V and 3 bases from J, with 20 bases between. Germline V gene data show CDR1 as SGHAT and CDR2 as FQNNGV. The CDR3 DNA reads as TGTGCCAGCAGCCCCCCGGAGGGGGCCATTTTCTACAATGAGCAGTTCTTC. Encoded protein: CASSPPEGAIFYNEQFF.